A single T cell receptor beta chain is shown here with its context. Distinct nucleotide sequences in the sample also encode this CDR3. This entry belongs to a study of blood T cell repertoires in COVID-19. As for the study in general: Sources were T cells, B-cell-depleted T cells, or PBMCs; the material itself was cDNA or gDNA.

Study processing details: Amplification of reference gene primers provided the estimated nucleated cell counts. Sequencing used immunoSEQ multiplex PCR; TCRdb keeps in-frame clones, though not all of them. V and J calls and clone size are as listed in that table; D and trimming were resolved from the DNA. The data show tens of thousands of clones, approximately 88% seen once. Sequenced input: peripheral blood. The receptor's source is a woman aged 70-85 years with acute or convalescent COVID-19.

The CDR3 region has the DNA TGCAGCGTTCCGACTAGCGGCACAGATACGCAGTATTTT. It translates to CSVPTSGTDTQYF. The rearrangement uses TRBV29-1 and TRBJ2-3; 8 bases align to TRBD2. The CDR3 sequence is 13 residues long. CDR1 and CDR2 from the germline V gene are SQVTM and ANQGSEA. Trimming cost V 5 bases and J 1 base; bases outside gene matches: 2.